Listed below are T cell receptor beta chains from one sample, sequenced in a study of blood T cell repertoires in COVID-19. Sequenced by immunoSEQ multiplex PCR; TCRdb stores in-frame clones only, minus some. Among 130,000 to 150,000 clones listed, about 82% were seen once. The sequenced sample consisted of peripheral blood. Receptor source: a woman aged 40 to 50 with active or convalescent COVID-19. Each CDR3 is given without its conserved first and last residue.

J gene: TRBJ2-5; V gene: TRBV7-7; CDR3 length: 12; CDR3 protein: ASSLIGAQETQY
J gene: TRBJ1-1; V gene: TRBV5-1; CDR3 length: 12; CDR3 protein: ASNLQGASTEAF
J gene: TRBJ2-1; V gene: TRBV7-2; CDR3 length: 14; CDR3 protein: ASSLARTGGQNEQF
J gene: TRBJ1-1; V gene: TRBV2; CDR3 length: 12; CDR3 protein: ASSEGAGYTEAF
J gene: TRBJ1-1; V gene: TRBV6-2/TRBV6-3; CDR3 length: 10; CDR3 protein: ASSYPYTEAF
J gene: TRBJ2-7; V gene: TRBV6-2/TRBV6-3; CDR3 length: 16; CDR3 protein: ASSQIQLAGKNPYEQY
J gene: TRBJ2-1; V gene: TRBV7-6; CDR3 length: 10; CDR3 protein: ASTNRGIEQF
J gene: TRBJ2-7; V gene: TRBV9; CDR3 length: 14; CDR3 protein: ASSVGWGLAGAEQY
J gene: TRBJ1-1; V gene: TRBV6-1; CDR3 length: 13; CDR3 protein: ASSETDRKNTEAF
J gene: TRBJ1-1; V gene: TRBV18; CDR3 length: 13; CDR3 protein: ASSPPGGLNTEAF
J gene: TRBJ2-4; V gene: TRBV25-1; CDR3 length: 12; CDR3 protein: ASSEAQDKNIQY
J gene: TRBJ1-3; V gene: TRBV5-1; CDR3 length: 14; CDR3 protein: ASSPDLAGRGNTIY
J gene: TRBJ1-1; V gene: TRBV7-2; CDR3 length: 11; CDR3 protein: ASSSTVTTEAF
J gene: TRBJ2-3; V gene: TRBV5-1; CDR3 length: 13; CDR3 protein: ASNLGSGSTDTQY
J gene: TRBJ1-1; V gene: TRBV18; CDR3 length: 11; CDR3 protein: ASSPPDRGQAF
J gene: TRBJ1-5; V gene: TRBV4-3; CDR3 length: 13; CDR3 protein: ASSQDPQGAQPQH
J gene: TRBJ1-3; V gene: TRBV10-3; CDR3 length: 14; CDR3 protein: AISAGDRGSGNTIY
J gene: TRBJ1-2; V gene: TRBV9; CDR3 length: 12; CDR3 protein: ASSPDRGPYGYT
J gene: TRBJ2-7; V gene: TRBV10-1; CDR3 length: 14; CDR3 protein: ASSAGTSGGSYEQY
J gene: TRBJ1-1; V gene: TRBV27; CDR3 length: 13; CDR3 protein: ASSLSYRVNTEAF
J gene: TRBJ2-4; V gene: TRBV12-1; CDR3 length: 16; CDR3 protein: ASSFEGQGGGDKNIQY
J gene: TRBJ2-1; V gene: TRBV2; CDR3 length: 14; CDR3 protein: APLGLAGGRWSEQF
J gene: TRBJ1-2; V gene: TRBV6-5; CDR3 length: 10; CDR3 protein: ASQDRYYGYT
J gene: TRBJ2-4; V gene: TRBV28; CDR3 length: 13; CDR3 protein: ASSSKARAKNIQY
J gene: TRBJ1-1; V gene: TRBV7-8; CDR3 length: 10; CDR3 protein: ASSPRLAEAF
J gene: TRBJ2-1; V gene: TRBV11-2; CDR3 length: 13; CDR3 protein: ASSPGQGSYNEQF
J gene: TRBJ2-1; V gene: TRBV9; CDR3 length: 14; CDR3 protein: ASSTTSGRTYNEQF
J gene: TRBJ2-3; V gene: TRBV4-3; CDR3 length: 14; CDR3 protein: ASSQDAGSGTDTQY
J gene: TRBJ1-5; V gene: TRBV4-3; CDR3 length: 14; CDR3 protein: ASSQERWASNQPQH
J gene: TRBJ1-1; V gene: TRBV28; CDR3 length: 10; CDR3 protein: ASLGGYTEAF
J gene: TRBJ1-1; V gene: TRBV2; CDR3 length: 11; CDR3 protein: ASRADRNTEAF
J gene: TRBJ1-2; V gene: TRBV7-9; CDR3 length: 11; CDR3 protein: ASSFGVPYGYT
J gene: TRBJ1-1; V gene: TRBV5-4; CDR3 length: 13; CDR3 protein: ASSPRQGRGTEAF
J gene: TRBJ2-1; V gene: TRBV28; CDR3 length: 9; CDR3 protein: ATRGVNEQF